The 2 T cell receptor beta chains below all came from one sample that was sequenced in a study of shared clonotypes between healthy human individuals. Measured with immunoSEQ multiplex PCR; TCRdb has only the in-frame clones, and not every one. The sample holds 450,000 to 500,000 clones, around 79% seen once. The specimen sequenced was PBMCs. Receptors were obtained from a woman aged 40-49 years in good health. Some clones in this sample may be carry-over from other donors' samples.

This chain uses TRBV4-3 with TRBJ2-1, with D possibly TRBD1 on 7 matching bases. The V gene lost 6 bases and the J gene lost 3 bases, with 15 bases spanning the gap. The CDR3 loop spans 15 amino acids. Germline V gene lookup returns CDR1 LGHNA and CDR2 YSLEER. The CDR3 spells CASSQGGIGYNEQFF. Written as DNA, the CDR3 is TGCGCCAGCAGTCAGGGGGGAATTGGCTACAATGAGCAGTTCTTC.

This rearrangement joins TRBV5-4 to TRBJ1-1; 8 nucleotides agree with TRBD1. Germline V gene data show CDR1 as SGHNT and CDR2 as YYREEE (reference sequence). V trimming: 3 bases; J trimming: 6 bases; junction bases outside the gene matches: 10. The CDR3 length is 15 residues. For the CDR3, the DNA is TGTGCCAGCAGCTCTTATGCGCAGGGGGCCCCTGAAGCTTTCTTT. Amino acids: CASSSYAQGAPEAFF.